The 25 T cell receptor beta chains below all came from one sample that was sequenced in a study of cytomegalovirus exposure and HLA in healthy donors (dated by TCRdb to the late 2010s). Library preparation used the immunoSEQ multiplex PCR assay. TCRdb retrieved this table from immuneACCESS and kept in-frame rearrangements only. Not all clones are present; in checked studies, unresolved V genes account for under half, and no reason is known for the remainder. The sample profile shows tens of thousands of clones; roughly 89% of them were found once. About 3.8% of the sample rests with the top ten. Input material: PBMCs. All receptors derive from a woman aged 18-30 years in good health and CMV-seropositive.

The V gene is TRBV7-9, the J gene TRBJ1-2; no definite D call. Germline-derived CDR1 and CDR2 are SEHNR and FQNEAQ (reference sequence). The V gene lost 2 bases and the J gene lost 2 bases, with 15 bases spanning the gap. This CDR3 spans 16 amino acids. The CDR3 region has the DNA TGTGCCAGCAGCTTAAGAATGAGTGTCAGGAACTATGGCTACACCTTC. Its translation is CASSLRMSVRNYGYTF.

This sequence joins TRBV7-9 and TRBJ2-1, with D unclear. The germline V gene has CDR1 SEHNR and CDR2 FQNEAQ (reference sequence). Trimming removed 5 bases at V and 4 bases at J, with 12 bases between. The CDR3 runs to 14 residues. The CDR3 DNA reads TGTGCCAGCAGCGGGTCGGCGGATTACAATGAGCAGTTCTTC. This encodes CASSGSADYNEQFF.

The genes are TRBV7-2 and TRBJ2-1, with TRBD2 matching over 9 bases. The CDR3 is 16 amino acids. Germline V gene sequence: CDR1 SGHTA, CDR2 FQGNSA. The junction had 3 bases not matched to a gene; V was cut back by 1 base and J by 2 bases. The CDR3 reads CASSLVGTSTYNEQFF. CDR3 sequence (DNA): TGTGCCAGCAGCTTAGTAGGGACTAGCACCTACAATGAGCAGTTCTTC.

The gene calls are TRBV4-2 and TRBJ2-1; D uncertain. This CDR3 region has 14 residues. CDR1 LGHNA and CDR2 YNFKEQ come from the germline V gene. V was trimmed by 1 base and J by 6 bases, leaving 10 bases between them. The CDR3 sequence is CASSQALGANEQFF. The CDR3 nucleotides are TGTGCCAGCAGCCAAGCCCTCGGTGCCAATGAGCAGTTCTTC.

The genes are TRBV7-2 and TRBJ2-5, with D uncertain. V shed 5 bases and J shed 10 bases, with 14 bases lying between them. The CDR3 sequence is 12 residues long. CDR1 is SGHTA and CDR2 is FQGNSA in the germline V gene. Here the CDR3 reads CASSVSYSGQYF. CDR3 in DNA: TGTGCCAGCAGCGTTTCCTACAGTGGCCAGTACTTC.

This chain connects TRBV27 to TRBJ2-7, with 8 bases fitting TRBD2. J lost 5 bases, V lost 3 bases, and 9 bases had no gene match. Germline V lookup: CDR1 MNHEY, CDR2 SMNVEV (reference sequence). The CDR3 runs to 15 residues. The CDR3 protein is CASSFSGTSYDEQYF. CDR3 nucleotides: TGTGCCAGCAGTTTTTCTGGGACTAGTTACGACGAGCAGTACTTC.

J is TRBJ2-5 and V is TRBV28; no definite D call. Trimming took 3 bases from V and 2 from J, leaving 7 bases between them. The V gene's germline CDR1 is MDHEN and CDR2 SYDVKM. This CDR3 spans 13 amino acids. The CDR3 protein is CASSLGFQETQYF. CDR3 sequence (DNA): TGTGCCAGCAGTTTGGGCTTTCAAGAGACCCAGTACTTC. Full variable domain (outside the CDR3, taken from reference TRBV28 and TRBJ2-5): DVKVTQSSRYLVKRTGEKVFLECVQDMDHENMFWYRQDPGLGLRLIYFSYDVKMKEKGDIPEGYSVSREKKERFSLILESASTNQTSMYLCASSLGFQETQYFGPGTRLLVL.

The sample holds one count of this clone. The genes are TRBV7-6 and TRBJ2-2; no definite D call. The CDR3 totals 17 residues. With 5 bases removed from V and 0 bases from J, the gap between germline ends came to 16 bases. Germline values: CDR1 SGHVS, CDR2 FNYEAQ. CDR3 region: CASSPYPAAANTGELFF. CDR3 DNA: TGTGCCAGCAGCCCCTATCCGGCGGCCGCGAACACCGGGGAGCTGTTTTTT.

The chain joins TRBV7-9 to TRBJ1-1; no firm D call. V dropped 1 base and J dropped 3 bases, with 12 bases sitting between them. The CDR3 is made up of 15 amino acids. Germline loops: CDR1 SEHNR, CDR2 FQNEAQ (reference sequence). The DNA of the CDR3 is TGTGCCAGCAGCTTAGGGTCCGGGATGGACACTGAAGCTTTCTTT. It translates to CASSLGSGMDTEAFF.

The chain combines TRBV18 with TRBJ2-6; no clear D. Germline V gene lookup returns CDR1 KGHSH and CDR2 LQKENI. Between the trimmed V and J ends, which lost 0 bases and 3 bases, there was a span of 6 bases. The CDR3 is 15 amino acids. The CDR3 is CASSPPTGGANVLTF. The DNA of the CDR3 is TGTGCCAGCTCACCACCCACGGGTGGGGCCAACGTCCTGACTTTC.

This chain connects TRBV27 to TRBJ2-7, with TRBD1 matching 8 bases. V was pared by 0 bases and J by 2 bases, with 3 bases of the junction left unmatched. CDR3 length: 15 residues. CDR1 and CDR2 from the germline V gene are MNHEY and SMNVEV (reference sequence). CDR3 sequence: CASSLSGQGPYEQYF. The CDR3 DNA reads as TGTGCCAGCAGTTTATCTGGACAGGGCCCCTACGAGCAGTACTTC.

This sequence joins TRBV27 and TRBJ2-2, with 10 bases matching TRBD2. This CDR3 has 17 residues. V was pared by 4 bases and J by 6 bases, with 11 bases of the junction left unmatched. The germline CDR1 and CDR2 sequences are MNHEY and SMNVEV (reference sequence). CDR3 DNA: TGTGCCAGCAGTTCACCCCCAGCGGGGGGGCGTCCCGGGGAGCTGTTTTTT. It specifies CASSSPPAGGRPGELFF.

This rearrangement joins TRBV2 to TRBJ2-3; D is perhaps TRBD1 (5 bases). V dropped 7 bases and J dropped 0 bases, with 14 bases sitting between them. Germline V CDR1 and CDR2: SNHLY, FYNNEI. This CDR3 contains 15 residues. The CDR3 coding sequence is TGTGCCAGCAATAGGGGTGGCCTCAGCACAGATACGCAGTATTTT. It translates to CASNRGGLSTDTQYF.

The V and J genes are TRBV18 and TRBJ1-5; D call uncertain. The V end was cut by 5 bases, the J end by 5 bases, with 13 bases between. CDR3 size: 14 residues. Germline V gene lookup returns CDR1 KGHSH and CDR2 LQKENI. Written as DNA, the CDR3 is TGTGCCAGCTCAAGGAACGACGGAGATCAGCCCCAGCATTTT. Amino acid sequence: CASSRNDGDQPQHF.

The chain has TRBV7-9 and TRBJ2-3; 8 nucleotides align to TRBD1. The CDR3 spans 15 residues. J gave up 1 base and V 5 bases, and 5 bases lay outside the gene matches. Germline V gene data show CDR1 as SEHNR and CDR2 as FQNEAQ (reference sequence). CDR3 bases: TGTGCCAGCAGCCAGGGGGCTAGCGGCACAGATACGCAGTATTTT. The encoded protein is CASSQGASGTDTQYF.

The CDR3 bases are TGTGCCAGCAGTTCTTGGAACACTGAAGCTTTCTTT. It specifies CASSSWNTEAFF. The chain has TRBV6-1 and TRBJ1-1; D not certain. V shed 5 bases and J shed 1 base, with 5 bases lying between them. The CDR3 runs 12 residues. Germline V gene sequence: CDR1 MNHNS, CDR2 SASEGT.

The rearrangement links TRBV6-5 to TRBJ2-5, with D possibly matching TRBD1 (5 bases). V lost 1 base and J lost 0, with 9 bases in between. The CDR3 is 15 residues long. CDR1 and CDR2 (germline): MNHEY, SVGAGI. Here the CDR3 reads CASSYFQGNQETQYF. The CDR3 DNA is TGTGCCAGCAGTTACTTCCAGGGAAACCAAGAGACCCAGTACTTC.

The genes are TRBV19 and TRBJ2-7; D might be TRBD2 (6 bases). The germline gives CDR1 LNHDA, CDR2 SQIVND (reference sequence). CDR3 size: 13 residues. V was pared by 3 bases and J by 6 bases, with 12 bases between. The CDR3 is CASSIAGLGEQYF. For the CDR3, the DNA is TGTGCCAGTAGTATCGCGGGACTTGGCGAGCAGTACTTC.

For the CDR3, the DNA is TGTGCCAGCAGCGTGAATAGGGACAGCAGGGATGATCAAGAGACCCAGTACTTC. Translated, it gives CASSVNRDSRDDQETQYF. The chain employs TRBV9 and TRBJ2-5, with TRBD1 identical over 7 bases. Germline lookup yields CDR1 SGDLS and CDR2 YYNGEE. There are 18 residues in the CDR3. The V gene end was trimmed by 2 bases and the J gene end by 2 bases; junction bases not matched to a gene: 15.

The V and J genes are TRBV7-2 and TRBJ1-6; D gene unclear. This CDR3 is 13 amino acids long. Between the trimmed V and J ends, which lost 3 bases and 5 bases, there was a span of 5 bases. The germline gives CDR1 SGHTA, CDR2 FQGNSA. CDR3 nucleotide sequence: TGTGCCAGCAGCTTGGCCAATAATTCACCCCTCCACTTT. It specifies CASSLANNSPLHF.

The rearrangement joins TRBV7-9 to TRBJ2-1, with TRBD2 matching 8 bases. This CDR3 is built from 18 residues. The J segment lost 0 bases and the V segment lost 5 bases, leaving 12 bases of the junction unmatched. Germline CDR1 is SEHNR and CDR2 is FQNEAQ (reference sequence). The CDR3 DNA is TGTGCCAGCAGCCGACCCGTGAGAGGGACTAGCTCCTACAATGAGCAGTTCTTC. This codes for CASSRPVRGTSSYNEQFF.

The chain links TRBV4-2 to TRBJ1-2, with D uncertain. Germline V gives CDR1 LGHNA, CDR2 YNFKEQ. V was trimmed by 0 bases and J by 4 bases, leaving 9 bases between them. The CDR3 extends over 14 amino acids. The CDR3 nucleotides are TGTGCCAGCAGCCAAGATCCACGGAGCTATGGCTACACCTTC. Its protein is CASSQDPRSYGYTF.

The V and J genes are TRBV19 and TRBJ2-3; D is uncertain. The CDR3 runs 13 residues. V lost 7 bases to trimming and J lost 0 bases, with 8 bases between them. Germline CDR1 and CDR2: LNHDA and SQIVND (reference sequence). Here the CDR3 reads CASTTPSTDTQYF. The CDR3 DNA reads TGTGCCAGTACAACACCAAGCACAGATACGCAGTATTTT. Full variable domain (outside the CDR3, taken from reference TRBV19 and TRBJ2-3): DGGITQSPKYLFRKEGQNVTLSCEQNLNHDAMYWYRQDPGQGLRLIYYSQIVNDFQKGDIAEGYSVSREKKESFPLTVTSAQKNPTAFYLCASTTPSTDTQYFGPGTRLTVL.

The CDR3 region is CASSPLQGLGKETQYF. The CDR3, as DNA: TGTGCCAGCAGTCCGTTACAGGGTCTGGGTAAAGAGACCCAGTACTTC. The chain joins TRBV27 to TRBJ2-5, with D tentatively TRBD1 (6 bases). The germline V gene encodes CDR1 MNHEY and CDR2 SMNVEV (reference sequence). The CDR3 has 16 amino acids. The V end lost 5 bases, the J end lost 3 bases, and 19 bases lay between the germline ends.

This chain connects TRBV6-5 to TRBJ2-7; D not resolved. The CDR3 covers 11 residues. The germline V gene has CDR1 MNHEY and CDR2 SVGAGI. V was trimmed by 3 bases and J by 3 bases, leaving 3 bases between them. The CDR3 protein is CASSYNYEQYF. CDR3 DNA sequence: TGTGCCAGCAGTTATAACTACGAGCAGTACTTC.